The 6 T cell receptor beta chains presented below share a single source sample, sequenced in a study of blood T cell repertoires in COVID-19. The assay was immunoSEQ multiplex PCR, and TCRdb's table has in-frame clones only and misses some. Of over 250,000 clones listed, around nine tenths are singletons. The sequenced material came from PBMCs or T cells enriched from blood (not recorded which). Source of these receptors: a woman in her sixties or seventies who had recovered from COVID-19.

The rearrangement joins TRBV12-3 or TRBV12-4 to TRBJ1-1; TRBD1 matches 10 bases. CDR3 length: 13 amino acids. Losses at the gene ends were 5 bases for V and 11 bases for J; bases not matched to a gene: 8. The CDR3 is CASSPGTGAGAFF. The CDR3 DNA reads TGTGCCAGCAGTCCAGGGACAGGGGCTGGGGCTTTCTTT.

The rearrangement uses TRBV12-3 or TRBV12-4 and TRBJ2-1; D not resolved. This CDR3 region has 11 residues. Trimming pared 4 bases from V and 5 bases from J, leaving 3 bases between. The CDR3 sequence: CASSSDNEQFF. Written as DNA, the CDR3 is TGTGCCAGCAGTTCCGACAATGAGCAGTTCTTC.

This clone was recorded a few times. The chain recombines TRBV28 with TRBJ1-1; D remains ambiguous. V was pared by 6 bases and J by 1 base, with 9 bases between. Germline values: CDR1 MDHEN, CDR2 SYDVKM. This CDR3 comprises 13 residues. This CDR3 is CASSHRGNTEAFF. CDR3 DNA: TGTGCCAGCAGCCATCGGGGGAACACTGAAGCTTTCTTT.

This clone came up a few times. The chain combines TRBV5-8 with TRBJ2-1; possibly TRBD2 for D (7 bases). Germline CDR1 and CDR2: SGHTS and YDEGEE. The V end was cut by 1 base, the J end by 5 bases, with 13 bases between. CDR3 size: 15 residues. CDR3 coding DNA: TGTGCCAGCAGCTTGTTGGGGGGGCCTCACAATGAGCAGTTCTTC. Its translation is CASSLLGGPHNEQFF.

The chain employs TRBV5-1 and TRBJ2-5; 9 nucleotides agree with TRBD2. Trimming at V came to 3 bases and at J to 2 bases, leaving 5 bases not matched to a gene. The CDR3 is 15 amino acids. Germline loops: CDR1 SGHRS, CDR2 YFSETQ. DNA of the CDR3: TGCGCCAGCAGCTGGGGACTAGCTGATCAAGAGACCCAGTACTTC. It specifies CASSWGLADQETQYF. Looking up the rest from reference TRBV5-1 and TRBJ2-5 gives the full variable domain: KAGVTQTPRYLIKTRGQQVTLSCSPISGHRSVSWYQQTPGQGLQFLFEYFSETQRNKGNFPGRFSGRQFSNSRSEMNVSTLELGDSALYLCASSWGLADQETQYFGPGTRLLVL.

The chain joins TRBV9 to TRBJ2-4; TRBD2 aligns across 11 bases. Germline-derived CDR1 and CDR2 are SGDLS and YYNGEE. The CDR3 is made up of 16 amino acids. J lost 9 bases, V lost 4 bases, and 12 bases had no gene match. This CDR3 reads CASSLTSGRGSSIQYF. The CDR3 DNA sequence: TGTGCCAGCAGCCTCACTAGCGGGAGAGGTAGTAGCATTCAGTACTTC.